The text below deals with one TCR beta chain. The antigen remains unidentified. The data originate from a study of OX40 agonist ivuxolimab in advanced cancers. Study-wide background: The dose of intravenous ivuxolimab that patients received every 2 weeks ranged from 0.01 to 10 mg/kg.

Enrollment shut out patients with autoimmune disease history or systemic immunosuppression. Assay: immunoSEQ multiplex PCR; the TCRdb copy retains only in-frame clones and omits some. The sample holds 22,000 or so clones, roughly 80% seen once. CDR3 size: 15 residues. V lost 0 bases and J lost 3, with 12 bases in between. Regarding the study as a whole: Clonal expansion in partial responders at 0.1-3.0 mg/kg ranked among the lowest.

This specimen consisted of CD4+ or CD8+ T cells sorted from blood, obtained in a trial of the OX40 agonist ivuxolimab. The chain employs TRBV23-1 and TRBJ2-7, with D maybe TRBD2 (7 bases). TRBV23-1 is an open reading frame, and its role is uncertain. The sequence derives from an adult with an advanced solid tumor such as melanoma, head and neck, liver or kidney cancer. CDR3 nucleotide sequence: TGCGCCAGCAGTCAATCCCGGGGGGCCGACTACGAGCAGTACTTC. This translates into CASSQSRGADYEQYF.